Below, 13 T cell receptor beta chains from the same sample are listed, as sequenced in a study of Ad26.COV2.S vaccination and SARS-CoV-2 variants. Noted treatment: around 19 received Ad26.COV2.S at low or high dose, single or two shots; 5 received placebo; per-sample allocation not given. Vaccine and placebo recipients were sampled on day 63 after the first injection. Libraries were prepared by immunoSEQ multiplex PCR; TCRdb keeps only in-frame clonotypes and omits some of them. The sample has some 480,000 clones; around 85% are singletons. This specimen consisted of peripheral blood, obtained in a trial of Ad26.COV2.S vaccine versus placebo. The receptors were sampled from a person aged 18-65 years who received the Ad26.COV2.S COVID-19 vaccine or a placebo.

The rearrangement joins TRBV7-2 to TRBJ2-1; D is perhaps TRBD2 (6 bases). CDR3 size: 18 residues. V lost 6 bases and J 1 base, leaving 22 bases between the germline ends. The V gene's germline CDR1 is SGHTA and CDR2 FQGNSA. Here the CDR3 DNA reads TGTGCCAGCAGTTCATCCCGCCCACTAGCCAGTTCCTACAATGAGCAGTTCTTC. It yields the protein CASSSSRPLASSYNEQFF.

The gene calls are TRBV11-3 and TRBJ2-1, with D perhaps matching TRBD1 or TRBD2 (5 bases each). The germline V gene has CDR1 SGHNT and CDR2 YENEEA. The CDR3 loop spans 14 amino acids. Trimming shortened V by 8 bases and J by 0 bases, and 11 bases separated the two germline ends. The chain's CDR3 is CASGGASSYNEQFF. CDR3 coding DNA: TGTGCCAGCGGGGGAGCGAGCTCCTACAATGAGCAGTTCTTC. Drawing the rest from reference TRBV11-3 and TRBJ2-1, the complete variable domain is EAGVVQSPRYKIIEKKQPVAFWCNPISGHNTLYWYLQNLGQGPELLIRYENEEAVDDSQLPKDRFSAERLKGVDSTLKIQPAELGDSAVYLCASGGASSYNEQFFGPGTRLTVL.

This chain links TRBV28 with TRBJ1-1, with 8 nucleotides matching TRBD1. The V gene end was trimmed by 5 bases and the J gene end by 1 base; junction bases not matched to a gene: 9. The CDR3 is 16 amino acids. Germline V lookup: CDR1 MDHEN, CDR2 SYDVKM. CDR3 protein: CASSQLQGAWNTEAFF. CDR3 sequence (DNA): TGTGCCAGCAGTCAGCTCCAGGGGGCCTGGAACACTGAAGCTTTCTTT.

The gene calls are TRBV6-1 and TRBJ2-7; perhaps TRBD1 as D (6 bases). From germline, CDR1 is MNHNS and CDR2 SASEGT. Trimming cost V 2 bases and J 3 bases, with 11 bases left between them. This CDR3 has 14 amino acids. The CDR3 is CASSENRVLYEQYF. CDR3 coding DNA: TGTGCCAGCAGTGAAAACAGGGTACTCTACGAGCAGTACTTC.

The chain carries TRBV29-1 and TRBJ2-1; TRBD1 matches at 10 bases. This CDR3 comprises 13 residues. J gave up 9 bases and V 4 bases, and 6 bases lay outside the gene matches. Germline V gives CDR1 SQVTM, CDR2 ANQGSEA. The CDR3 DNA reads TGCAGCGTTGCGGGACAGGGGCTAAGTGAGCAGTTCTTC. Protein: CSVAGQGLSEQFF.

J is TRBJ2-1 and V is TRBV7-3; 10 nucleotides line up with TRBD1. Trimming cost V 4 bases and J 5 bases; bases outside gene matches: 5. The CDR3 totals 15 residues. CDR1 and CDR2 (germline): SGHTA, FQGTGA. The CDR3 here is CASSSAGQGNNEQFF. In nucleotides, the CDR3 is TGTGCCAGCAGCTCGGCGGGACAGGGGAACAATGAGCAGTTCTTC.

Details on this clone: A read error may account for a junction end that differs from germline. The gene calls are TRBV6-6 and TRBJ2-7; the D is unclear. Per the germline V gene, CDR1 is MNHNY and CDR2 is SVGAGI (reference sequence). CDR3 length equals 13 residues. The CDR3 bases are TGTGCCAGCAGGTACTCGTCCTCCTACGAGCAGTACTTC. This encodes CASRYSSSYEQYF.

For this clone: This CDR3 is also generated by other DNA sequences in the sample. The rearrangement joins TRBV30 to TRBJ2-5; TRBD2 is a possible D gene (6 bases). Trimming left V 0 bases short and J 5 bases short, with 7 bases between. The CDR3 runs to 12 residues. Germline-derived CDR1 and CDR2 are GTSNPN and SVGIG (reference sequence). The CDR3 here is CAWSVLAETQYF. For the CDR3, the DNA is TGTGCCTGGAGTGTACTAGCCGAGACCCAGTACTTC.

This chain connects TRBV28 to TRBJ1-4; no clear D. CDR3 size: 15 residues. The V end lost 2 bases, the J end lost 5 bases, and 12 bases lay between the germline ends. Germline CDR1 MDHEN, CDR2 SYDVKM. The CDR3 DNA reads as TGTGCCAGCAGTTTACGGAAAGCACAGAATGAAAAACTGTTTTTT. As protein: CASSLRKAQNEKLFF.

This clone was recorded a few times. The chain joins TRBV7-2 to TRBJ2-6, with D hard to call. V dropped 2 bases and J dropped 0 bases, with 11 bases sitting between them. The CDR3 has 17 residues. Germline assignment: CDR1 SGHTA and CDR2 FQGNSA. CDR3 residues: CASSLFGGSSGANVLTF. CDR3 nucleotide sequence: TGTGCCAGCAGCTTATTTGGCGGCTCCTCTGGGGCCAACGTCCTGACTTTC. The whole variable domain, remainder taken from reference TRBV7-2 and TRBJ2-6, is GAGVSQSPSNKVTEKGKDVELRCDPISGHTALYWYRQSLGQGLEFLIYFQGNSAPDKSGLPSDRFSAERTGGSVSTLTIQRTQQEDSAVYLCASSLFGGSSGANVLTFGAGSRLTVL.

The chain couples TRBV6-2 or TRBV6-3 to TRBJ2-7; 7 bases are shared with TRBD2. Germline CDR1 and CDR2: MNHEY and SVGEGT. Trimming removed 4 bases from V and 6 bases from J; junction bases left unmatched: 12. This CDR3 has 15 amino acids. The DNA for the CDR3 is TGTGCCAGCAGTTCTGAAGGGAGGGATCTAAGCGAGCAGTACTTC. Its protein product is CASSSEGRDLSEQYF.

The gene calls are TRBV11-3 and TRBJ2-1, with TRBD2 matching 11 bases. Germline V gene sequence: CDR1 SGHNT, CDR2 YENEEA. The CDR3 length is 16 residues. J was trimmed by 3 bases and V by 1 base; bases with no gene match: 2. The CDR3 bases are TGTGCCAGCAGCTTAGGGGGACTAGCGGTCTACAATGAGCAGTTCTTC. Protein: CASSLGGLAVYNEQFF. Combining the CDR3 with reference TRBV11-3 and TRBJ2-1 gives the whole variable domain EAGVVQSPRYKIIEKKQPVAFWCNPISGHNTLYWYLQNLGQGPELLIRYENEEAVDDSQLPKDRFSAERLKGVDSTLKIQPAELGDSAVYLCASSLGGLAVYNEQFFGPGTRLTVL.

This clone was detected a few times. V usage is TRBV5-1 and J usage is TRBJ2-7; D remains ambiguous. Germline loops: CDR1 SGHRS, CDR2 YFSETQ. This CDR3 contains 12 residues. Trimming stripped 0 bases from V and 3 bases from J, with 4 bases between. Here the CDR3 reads CASSLGDYEQYF. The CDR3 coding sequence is TGCGCCAGCAGCTTGGGGGACTACGAGCAGTACTTC.